This T cell receptor (beta chain) was identified in a study of blood T cell repertoires in COVID-19. For the study at large: Specimens from acute and convalescent COVID-19 originated in the United States, Italy and Spain. In each case, the material was cDNA or gDNA derived from T cells, B-cell-depleted T cells, or PBMCs.

As originally analysed: Reference gene primer amplification in the assay estimated nucleated cell counts. TCRdb keeps only in-frame clones here, not all; method: immunoSEQ multiplex PCR. V and J calls and clone size are as listed in that table; D and trimming were resolved from the DNA. There are 150,000 to 180,000 clones in the sample; 80% occur only once, and roughly 0.58% lies in the top ten. This clone came up once. Germline V CDR1 and CDR2: SGHDT, YYEEEE. J lost 2 bases, V lost 2 bases, and 1 base had no gene match. CDR3 length equals 14 residues. The V and J genes are TRBV5-6 and TRBJ1-2; 9 positions match TRBD1. The clonotype comes from a man aged 60-69 years with acute or convalescent COVID-19. The sequencing input was peripheral blood. The CDR3 region has the DNA TGTGCCAGCAGCTTTACAGGGGGCAACTATGGCTACACCTTC. This gives the protein CASSFTGGNYGYTF. Full variable domain (outside the CDR3, taken from reference TRBV5-6 and TRBJ1-2): DAGVTQSPTHLIKTRGQQVTLRCSPKSGHDTVSWYQQALGQGPQFIFQYYEEEERQRGNFPDRFSGHQFPNYSSELNVNALLLGDSALYLCASSFTGGNYGYTFGSGTRLTVV.